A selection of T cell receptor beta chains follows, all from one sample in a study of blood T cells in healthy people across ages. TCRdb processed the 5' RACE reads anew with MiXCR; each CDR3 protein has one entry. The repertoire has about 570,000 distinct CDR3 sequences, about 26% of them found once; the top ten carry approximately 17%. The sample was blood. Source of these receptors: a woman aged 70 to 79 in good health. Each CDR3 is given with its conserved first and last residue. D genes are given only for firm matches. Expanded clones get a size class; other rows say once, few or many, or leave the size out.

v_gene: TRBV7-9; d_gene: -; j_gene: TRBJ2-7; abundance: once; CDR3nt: TGTGCCACCAACGGACAGAAGGAAGGCGAGCAGTACTTC; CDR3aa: CATNGQKEGEQYF
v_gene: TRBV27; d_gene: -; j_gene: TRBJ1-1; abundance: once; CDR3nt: TGTGCCAGCAGCGACCTCGCAAGGCTTGGGACTGAAGCTTTCTTT; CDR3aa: CASSDLARLGTEAFF
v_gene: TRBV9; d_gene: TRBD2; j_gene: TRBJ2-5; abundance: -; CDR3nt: TGTGCCAGCAGCGTAGCTAGCGGGGGGTCGAAAGAGACCCAGTACTTC; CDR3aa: CASSVASGGSKETQYF
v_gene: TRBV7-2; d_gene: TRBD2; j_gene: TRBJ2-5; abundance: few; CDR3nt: TGTGCCAGCAGTATTCGTCGGGGGGGGAAAGAGACCCAGTACTTC; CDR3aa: CASSIRRGGKETQYF
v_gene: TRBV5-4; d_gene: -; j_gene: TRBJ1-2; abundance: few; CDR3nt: TGTGCCAGCAGCTTGGAATTGGGATCGGCCGTCTACACCTTC; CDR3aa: CASSLELGSAVYTF
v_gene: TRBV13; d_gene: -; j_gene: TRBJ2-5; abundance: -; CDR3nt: TGTGCCAGCAGCTTATGGGAGAATGAAGAGACCCAGTACTTC; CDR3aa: CASSLWENEETQYF
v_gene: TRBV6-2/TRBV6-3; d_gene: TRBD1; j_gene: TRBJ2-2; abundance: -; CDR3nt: TGTGCCAGCAGTGACAGGGGTTCCGGGGAGCTGTTTTTT; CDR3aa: CASSDRGSGELFF
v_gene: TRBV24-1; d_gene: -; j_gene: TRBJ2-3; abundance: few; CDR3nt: TGTGCCACCAAAAAGAGAGGCGGCACAGATACGCAGTATTTT; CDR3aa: CATKKRGGTDTQYF
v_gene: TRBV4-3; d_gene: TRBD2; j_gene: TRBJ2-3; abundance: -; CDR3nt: TGCGCCAGCAGCCCTGCGGCGGGGGGCCTTACAGATACGCAGTATTTT; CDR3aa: CASSPAAGGLTDTQYF
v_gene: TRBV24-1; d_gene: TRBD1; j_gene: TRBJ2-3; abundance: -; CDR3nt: TGTGCCACCAGTGATTTGGGATCAGACAGGGAAACGCAGTATTTT; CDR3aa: CATSDLGSDRETQYF
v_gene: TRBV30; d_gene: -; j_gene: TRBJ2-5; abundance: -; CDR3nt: TGTGCCTGGAGTGTACAGGTCAGGGAGACCCAGTACTTC; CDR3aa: CAWSVQVRETQYF
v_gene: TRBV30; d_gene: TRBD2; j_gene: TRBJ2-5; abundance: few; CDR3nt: TGTGCCTGGAGTACCGGACTAGCGGGGTCCCAAGAGACCCAGTACTTC; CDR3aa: CAWSTGLAGSQETQYF
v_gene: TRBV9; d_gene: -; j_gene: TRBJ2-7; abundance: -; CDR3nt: TGTGCCAGCAGCGTAGACGGCACACCCTCGTACGAGCAGTACTTC; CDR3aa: CASSVDGTPSYEQYF
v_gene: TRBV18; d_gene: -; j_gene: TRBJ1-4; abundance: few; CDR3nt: TGTGCCAGCTCACAAGCTAGCGGGCCTGAAAAACTGTTTTTT; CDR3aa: CASSQASGPEKLFF
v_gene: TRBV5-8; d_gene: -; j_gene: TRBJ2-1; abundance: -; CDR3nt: TGTGCCAGCAGCCGAAACGCTTACAATGAGCAGTTCTTC; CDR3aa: CASSRNAYNEQFF
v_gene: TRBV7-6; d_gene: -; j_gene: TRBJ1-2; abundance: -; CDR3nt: TGTGCCAGCAGCTCGGGACGGATCTATGGGGGCTCCACTTTC; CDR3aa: CASSSGRIYGGSTF
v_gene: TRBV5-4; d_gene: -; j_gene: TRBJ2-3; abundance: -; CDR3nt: TGTGCCAGCAGCTTGTTGCTCCAGGGACGAACCACAGATACGCAGTATTTT; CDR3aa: CASSLLLQGRTTDTQYF
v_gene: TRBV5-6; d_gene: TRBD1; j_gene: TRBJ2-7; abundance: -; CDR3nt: TGTGCCAGCAGCTCCGACAGGGGCCAAAGGAGCTCCTACGAGCAGTACTTC; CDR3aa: CASSSDRGQRSSYEQYF
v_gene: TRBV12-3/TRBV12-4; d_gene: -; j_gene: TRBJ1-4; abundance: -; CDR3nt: TGTGCCTCTGGGCTTGCAACTAATGAAAAACTGTTTTTT; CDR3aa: CASGLATNEKLFF
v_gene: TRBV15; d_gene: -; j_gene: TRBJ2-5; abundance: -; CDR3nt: TGTGCCACCAGCAGGGACACAGAGACCCAGTACTTC; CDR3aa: CATSRDTETQYF
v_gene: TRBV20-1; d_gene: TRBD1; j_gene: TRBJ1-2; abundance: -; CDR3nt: TGCAGTGCCTCCGACAGGGAGGGAGGCTACACCTTC; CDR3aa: CSASDREGGYTF
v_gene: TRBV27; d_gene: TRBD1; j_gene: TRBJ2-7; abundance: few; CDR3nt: TGTGCCAGCTTACTGCGCCCCGGGACAGGGGACTCCTACGAGCAGTACTTC; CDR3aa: CASLLRPGTGDSYEQYF
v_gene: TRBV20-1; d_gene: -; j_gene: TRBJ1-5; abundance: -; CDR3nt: TGCAGTGTTGACCCGGGGGATGGATCTCAGCCCCAGCATTTT; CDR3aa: CSVDPGDGSQPQHF
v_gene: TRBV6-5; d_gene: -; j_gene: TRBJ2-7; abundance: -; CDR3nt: TGTGCCAGCATTTCCCCAGGGACCTACGAGCAGTACTTC; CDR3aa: CASISPGTYEQYF
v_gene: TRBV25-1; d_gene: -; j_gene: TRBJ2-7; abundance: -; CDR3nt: TGTGCCAGCAGTGAAGTGAACCCTCCCTACGAGCAGTACTTC; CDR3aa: CASSEVNPPYEQYF
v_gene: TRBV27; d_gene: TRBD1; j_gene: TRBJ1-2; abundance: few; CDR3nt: TGTGCCAGCAGTTATACAGGGGGAGGACGCGGCTACACCTTC; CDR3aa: CASSYTGGGRGYTF
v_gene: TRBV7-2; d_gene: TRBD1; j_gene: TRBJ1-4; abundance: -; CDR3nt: TGTGCCAGCAGCTTAGGGACAGGACTAAAAAAACTGTTTTTT; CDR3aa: CASSLGTGLKKLFF